The T cell receptor (beta chain) under discussion was sequenced for a study of blood T cell repertoires in COVID-19. Trimming pared 3 bases from V and 2 bases from J, leaving 11 bases between. The CDR3 covers 15 residues. Germline values: CDR1 MDHEN, CDR2 SYDVKM. Seattle patient enrollment occurred during active infection, with longitudinal follow-up thereafter. The data were produced by immunoSEQ multiplex PCR, yet TCRdb's version contains in-frame clones alone and is incomplete. The sample has 200,000 or so clones, around four fifths seen once. This rearrangement joins TRBV28 to TRBJ1-5; D is unresolved. This TCR came from a man in his 60s with COVID-19, enrolled during active disease. The specimen was peripheral blood. CDR3: CASSFAGSGNQPQHF. In nucleotides, the CDR3 is TGTGCCAGCAGTTTCGCGGGGTCTGGCAATCAGCCCCAGCATTTT.